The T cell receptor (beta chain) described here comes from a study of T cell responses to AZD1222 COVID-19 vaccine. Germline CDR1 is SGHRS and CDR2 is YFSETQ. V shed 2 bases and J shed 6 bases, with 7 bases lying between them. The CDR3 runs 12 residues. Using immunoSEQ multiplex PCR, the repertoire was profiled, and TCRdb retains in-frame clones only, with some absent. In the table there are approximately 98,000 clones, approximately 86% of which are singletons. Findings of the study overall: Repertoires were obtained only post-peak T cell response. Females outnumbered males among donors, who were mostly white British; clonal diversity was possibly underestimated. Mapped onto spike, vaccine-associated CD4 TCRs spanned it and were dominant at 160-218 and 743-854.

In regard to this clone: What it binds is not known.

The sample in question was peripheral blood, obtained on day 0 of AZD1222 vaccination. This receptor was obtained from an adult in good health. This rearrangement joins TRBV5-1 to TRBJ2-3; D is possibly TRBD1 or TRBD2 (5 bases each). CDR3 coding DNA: TGCGCCAGCAGCTTTGGGGGTGATACGCAGTATTTT. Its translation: CASSFGGDTQYF.